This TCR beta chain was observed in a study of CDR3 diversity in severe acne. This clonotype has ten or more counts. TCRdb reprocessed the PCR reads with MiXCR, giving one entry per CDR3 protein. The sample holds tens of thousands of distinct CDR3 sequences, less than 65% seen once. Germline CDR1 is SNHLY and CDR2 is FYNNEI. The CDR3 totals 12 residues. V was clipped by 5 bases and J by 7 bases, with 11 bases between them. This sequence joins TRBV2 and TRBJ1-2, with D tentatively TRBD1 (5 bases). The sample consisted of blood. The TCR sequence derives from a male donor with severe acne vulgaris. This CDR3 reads CASSRRQGGYTF. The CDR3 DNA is TGTGCCAGCAGTCGACGCCAGGGTGGCTACACCTTC.